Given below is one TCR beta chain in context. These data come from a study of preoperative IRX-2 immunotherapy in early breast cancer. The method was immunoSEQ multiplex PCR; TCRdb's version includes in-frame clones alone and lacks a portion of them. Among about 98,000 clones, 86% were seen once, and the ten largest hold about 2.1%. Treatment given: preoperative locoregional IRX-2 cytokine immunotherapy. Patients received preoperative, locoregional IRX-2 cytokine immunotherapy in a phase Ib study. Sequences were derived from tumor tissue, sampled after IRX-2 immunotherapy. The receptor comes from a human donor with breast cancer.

This CDR3 reads CASSLSGDSNEKLFF. The CDR3 DNA is TGTGCCAGCAGCTTGTCCGGGGATTCAAATGAAAAACTGTTTTTT. The V gene is TRBV7-8, the J gene TRBJ1-4, with D unclear. Germline CDR1 reads SGHVS; CDR2 reads FQNEAQ. V shed 3 bases and J shed 5 bases, with 13 bases lying between them. The CDR3 contains 15 residues.